The next 23 T cell receptor beta chains were all read from a single sample in a study of T cells in Graves' hyperthyroidism and ophthalmopathy. The source material, RNA transcripts, was used to amplify TCR beta CDR3 regions. HTBI primers were used for first-round RT-PCR of the TCR CDR3. In TCRdb, the multiplex PCR reads were re-called with MiXCR into one record per CDR3 protein. Of about 700,000 distinct CDR3 sequences in the sample, 14% are singletons; the top ten hold approximately 10%. The sample comprised blood. These receptor sequences come from a woman under 30 with Graves' hyperthyroidism.

Here the CDR3 reads CASSLEGIAETQYF. The CDR3 DNA follows: TGCGCCAGCAGCTTGGAGGGCATTGCGGAGACCCAGTACTTC. The rearrangement uses TRBV5-1 and TRBJ2-5, with no clear D. Trimming removed 0 bases from V and 5 bases from J, with 11 bases in between. The CDR3 has 14 amino acids. Germline values: CDR1 SGHRS, CDR2 YFSETQ.

This clonotype was seen many times. V and J are TRBV9 and TRBJ2-3; a weak D match, TRBD1 (6 bases). V was pared by 0 bases and J by 2 bases, with 7 bases between. The CDR3 has 14 amino acids. CDR1 and CDR2 (germline): SGDLS, YYNGEE. The CDR3 DNA sequence: TGTGCCAGCAGCGTAGACAGGGCCACAGATACGCAGTATTTT. Translation gives CASSVDRATDTQYF.

This clonotype appeared many times. V and J are TRBV7-8 and TRBJ1-4; TRBD1 is a possible D gene (6 bases). This CDR3 is 15 amino acids long. Trimming took off 4 bases at V and 8 bases at J, with 17 bases between the two ends. Per the germline V gene, CDR1 is SGHVS and CDR2 is FQNEAQ. CDR3 amino acids: CASSYLRGDGEKLFF. DNA of the CDR3: TGTGCCAGCAGCTACCTTAGGGGGGATGGAGAAAAACTGTTTTTT. The full variable domain, rest sourced from reference TRBV7-8 and TRBJ1-4, is GAGVSQSPRYKVAKRGQDVALRCDPISGHVSLFWYQQALGQGPEFLTYFQNEAQLDKSGLPSDRFFAERPEGSVSTLKIQRTQQEDSAVYLCASSYLRGDGEKLFFGSGTQLSVL.

This clonotype was detected ten times or more. This sequence joins TRBV7-8 and TRBJ2-7; D gene uncertain. Deletions cut 0 bases from V and 2 bases from J, with 8 bases between. CDR1 and CDR2 from the germline V gene are SGHVS and FQNEAQ. The length of the CDR3 is 14 residues. The CDR3 region is CASSLATVTYEQYF. CDR3 nucleotides: TGTGCCAGCAGCTTAGCGACGGTTACCTACGAGCAGTACTTC.

The chain joins TRBV30 to TRBJ2-7, with 9 bases that match TRBD1. The germline V gene encodes CDR1 GTSNPN and CDR2 SVGIG (reference sequence). With 3 bases clipped from V and 7 bases from J, the junction kept 10 bases outside the gene matches. This CDR3 contains 14 residues. As DNA, the CDR3 is TGTGCCTGGAGGCCAACAGGGGGGACAGGGGAGCAGTACTTC. Translating it yields CAWRPTGGTGEQYF. Using reference TRBV30 and TRBJ2-7 for the parts outside the CDR3, the full variable domain is SQTIHQWPATLVQPVGSPLSLECTVEGTSNPNLYWYRQAAGRGLQLLFYSVGIGQISSEVPQNLSASRPQDRQFILSSKKLLLSDSGFYLCAWRPTGGTGEQYFGPGTRLTVT.

This clonotype turned up a few times. V is TRBV2 and J is TRBJ2-7, with D tentatively TRBD1 or TRBD2 (5 bases each). This CDR3 is 13 amino acids long. V was cut by 7 bases and J by 5 bases, with 15 bases left in between. Germline V gives CDR1 SNHLY, CDR2 FYNNEI. Here the CDR3 DNA reads TGTGCCAGCAACGGGGCAGGGATGGACGAGCAGTACTTC. It specifies CASNGAGMDEQYF.

The V call is TRBV11-2, the J call TRBJ2-2; 10 nucleotides match TRBD1. Germline V gives CDR1 SGHAT, CDR2 FQNNGV. The CDR3 length is 17 residues. The V segment lost 5 bases and the J segment 6 bases; nucleotides outside the gene matches: 12. Here the CDR3 DNA reads TGTGCCAGCAGCCCATACGGCCCAGGACAGGGGGCCGGGGAGCTGTTTTTT. This codes for CASSPYGPGQGAGELFF.

The table lists this clonotype with many counts. The chain combines TRBV6-1 with TRBJ2-7; D may be TRBD2 (6 bases). Per germline, CDR1 MNHNS and CDR2 SASEGT. V dropped 6 bases and J dropped 2 bases, with 17 bases sitting between them. The CDR3 totals 15 residues. The CDR3 loop reads CASRNSGSATYEQYF. CDR3 coding DNA: TGTGCCAGCAGGAATAGCGGCTCCGCCACCTACGAGCAGTACTTC.

At least ten counts were recorded for this clonotype. The chain links TRBV7-3 to TRBJ2-3; D is unclear. Germline-derived CDR1 and CDR2 are SGHTA and FQGTGA. V lost 2 bases, J lost 6 bases, and 9 bases lay in between. This CDR3 comprises 13 residues. The CDR3 DNA sequence: TGTGCCAGCAGCTTACAACTGACCGATACGCAGTATTTT. The encoded protein is CASSLQLTDTQYF.

V and J are TRBV20-1 and TRBJ2-7; tentatively, D is TRBD2 (5 bases). V was trimmed by 4 bases and J by 4 bases, leaving 8 bases between them. The CDR3 extends over 11 amino acids. Germline CDR1 is DFQATT and CDR2 is SNEGSKA (reference sequence). The CDR3 nucleotides are TGCAGTGCTAACGGACTTTACGAGCAGTACTTC. Translation gives CSANGLYEQYF.

This clonotype was found many times. The J gene is TRBJ2-7, the V gene TRBV7-9, with D possibly matching TRBD1 (6 bases). V was clipped by 0 bases and J by 0 bases, with 12 bases between them. CDR3 length: 16 amino acids. The germline CDR1 and CDR2 sequences are SEHNR and FQNEAQ (reference sequence). The CDR3 sequence is CASSLAFGTSSYEQYF. As DNA, the CDR3 is TGTGCCAGCAGCTTAGCGTTCGGGACAAGCTCCTACGAGCAGTACTTC.

This clonotype was detected many times. The V gene is TRBV20-1, the J gene TRBJ2-1, with a tentative D call TRBD1 (6 bases). CDR3 length: 15 amino acids. V lost 1 base and J 2 bases, leaving 12 bases between the germline ends. Germline V CDR1 and CDR2: DFQATT, SNEGSKA (reference sequence). The chain's CDR3 is CSARVGRGPYNEQFF. In DNA, the CDR3 is TGCAGTGCTAGAGTAGGCAGGGGACCCTACAATGAGCAGTTCTTC.

This chain links TRBV6-2 or TRBV6-3 with TRBJ2-1, with 7 bases fitting TRBD1. CDR3 length equals 14 residues. CDR1 is MNHEY and CDR2 is SVGEGT in the germline V gene. J gave up 8 bases and V 8 bases, and 12 bases lay outside the gene matches. CDR3 sequence: CASQSTGARDEQFF. CDR3 DNA: TGTGCCAGCCAAAGTACAGGGGCCAGGGATGAGCAGTTCTTC.

Regarding this clonotype: This clone may be a read error of a much larger clone one base away. This chain connects TRBV2 to TRBJ2-2; TRBD1 agrees at 10 bases. Germline loops: CDR1 SNHLY, CDR2 FYNNEI. This CDR3 spans 17 amino acids. The CDR3 sequence is CTSTEDAGTGAAGELFF. CDR3 nucleotides: TGTACCAGCACCGAGGACGCCGGGACAGGGGCGGCCGGGGAGCTGTTTTTT.

The rearrangement links TRBV7-2 to TRBJ1-3, with D possibly TRBD1 on 5 matching bases. The CDR3 totals 15 residues. V dropped 5 bases and J dropped 0 bases, with 11 bases sitting between them. Germline V gene data show CDR1 as SGHTA and CDR2 as FQGNSA. The DNA of the CDR3 is TGTGCCAGCAGCGACAGTATTAACTCTGGAAACACCATATATTTT. The encoded protein is CASSDSINSGNTIYF. Complete variable domain (other parts from reference TRBV7-2 and TRBJ1-3): GAGVSQSPSNKVTEKGKDVELRCDPISGHTALYWYRQSLGQGLEFLIYFQGNSAPDKSGLPSDRFSAERTGGSVSTLTIQRTQQEDSAVYLCASSDSINSGNTIYFGEGSWLTVV.

This clonotype has ten or more counts. The chain joins TRBV11-2 to TRBJ2-6; no reliable D call. V lost 2 bases and J lost 0, with 8 bases in between. This CDR3 is built from 16 residues. In germline, CDR1 is SGHAT, CDR2 FQNNGV. CDR3 residues: CASSLQALSGANVLTF. As DNA, the CDR3 is TGTGCCAGCAGCTTACAGGCCCTCTCTGGGGCCAACGTCCTGACTTTC.

This clonotype was seen repeatedly, ten times or more. Written as DNA, the CDR3 is TGTGCCAGCAGCTTAAATTACGGGACTAACGAGCAGTACTTC. Translation: CASSLNYGTNEQYF. The chain uses TRBV7-9 and TRBJ2-7; TRBD2 matches at 7 bases. The CDR3 is made up of 14 amino acids. Trimming took 2 bases from V and 5 from J; bases not matched to a gene: 6. In germline, CDR1 is SEHNR, CDR2 FQNEAQ (reference sequence).

The V gene is TRBV10-1, the J gene TRBJ2-5; 7 bases agree with TRBD1. Germline V gives CDR1 WNHNN, CDR2 SYGVQD (reference sequence). The length of the CDR3 is 15 residues. The trim removed 1 base at V and 1 base at J, leaving 3 bases unmatched. CDR3 residues: CASSEFTGVQETQYF. The CDR3 region has the DNA TGCGCCAGCAGTGAGTTCACAGGGGTCCAAGAGACCCAGTACTTC.

The sample holds many counts of this clonotype. The chain has TRBV6-5 and TRBJ2-7; the D gene could be TRBD1 or TRBD2 (5 bases each). This CDR3 contains 15 residues. V shed 4 bases and J shed 0 bases, with 13 bases lying between them. CDR1 MNHEY and CDR2 SVGAGI come from the germline V gene. The CDR3: CASSLTDYDSYEQYF. The CDR3 region has the DNA TGTGCCAGCAGTTTGACAGACTACGACTCCTACGAGCAGTACTTC.

This clonotype has ten or more counts. J is TRBJ2-7 and V is TRBV12-3 or TRBV12-4, with 8 bases aligning to TRBD1. Trimming took 5 bases from V and 0 from J; bases not matched to a gene: 6. The CDR3 extends over 15 amino acids. In DNA form, the CDR3 reads TGTGCCAGCAGTCGGGACAGGTCTTCCTCCTACGAGCAGTACTTC. This encodes CASSRDRSSSYEQYF.

This clonotype was observed a handful of times. This sequence joins TRBV18 and TRBJ2-3, with 10 bases identical to TRBD2. J gave up 4 bases and V 3 bases, and 7 bases lay outside the gene matches. CDR3 size: 16 residues. Germline-derived CDR1 and CDR2 are KGHSH and LQKENI. CDR3 nucleotide sequence: TGTGCCAGCTCACCGACTAGCGGGTTGGGTCCAGATACGCAGTATTTT. It codes for CASSPTSGLGPDTQYF. Combining the CDR3 with reference TRBV18 and TRBJ2-3 gives the whole variable domain NAGVMQNPRHLVRRRGQEARLRCSPMKGHSHVYWYRQLPEEGLKFMVYLQKENIIDESGMPKERFSAEFPKEGPSILRIQQVVRGDSAAYFCASSPTSGLGPDTQYFGPGTRLTVL.

This clonotype was picked up many times. The rearrangement links TRBV30 to TRBJ1-2; D unclear. The CDR3 length is 11 residues. Germline V lookup: CDR1 GTSNPN, CDR2 SVGIG (reference sequence). CDR3 residues: CVNANPYGYTF. CDR3 bases: TGTGTGAACGCGAACCCCTATGGCTACACCTTC.

This clonotype was detected many times. The V call is TRBV25-1, the J call TRBJ2-3; 15 bases match TRBD2. The length of the CDR3 is 14 residues. The V gene's germline CDR1 is MGHDK and CDR2 SYGVNS. V was clipped by 6 bases and J by 8 bases; unmatched bases: 3. CDR3 bases: TGTGCCAGCAGGGGACTAGCGGGAGGATTTACGCAGTATTTT. Translating it yields CASRGLAGGFTQYF. Using reference TRBV25-1 and TRBJ2-3 for the parts outside the CDR3, the full variable domain is EADIYQTPRYLVIGTGKKITLECSQTMGHDKMYWYQQDPGMELHLIHYSYGVNSTEKGDLSSESTVSRIRTEHFPLTLESARPSHTSQYLCASRGLAGGFTQYFGPGTRLTVL.